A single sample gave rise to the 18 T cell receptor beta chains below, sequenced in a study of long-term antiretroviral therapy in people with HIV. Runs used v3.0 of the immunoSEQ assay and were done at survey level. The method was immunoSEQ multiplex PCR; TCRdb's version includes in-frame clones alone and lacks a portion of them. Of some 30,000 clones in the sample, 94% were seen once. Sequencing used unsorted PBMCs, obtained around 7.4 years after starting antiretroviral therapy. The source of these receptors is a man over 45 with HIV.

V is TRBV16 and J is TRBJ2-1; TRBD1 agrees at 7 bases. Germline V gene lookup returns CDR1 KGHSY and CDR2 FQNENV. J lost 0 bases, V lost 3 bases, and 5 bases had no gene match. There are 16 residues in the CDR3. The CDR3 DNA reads TGTGCCAGCAGCCAGAGGGGGCCCAACTCCTACAATGAGCAGTTCTTC. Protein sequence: CASSQRGPNSYNEQFF.

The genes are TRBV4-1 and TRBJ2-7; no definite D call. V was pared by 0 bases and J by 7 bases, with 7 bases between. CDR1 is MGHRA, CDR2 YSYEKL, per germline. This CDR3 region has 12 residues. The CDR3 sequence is CASSQEGWEQYF. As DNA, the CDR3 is TGCGCCAGCAGCCAAGAAGGGTGGGAGCAGTACTTC.

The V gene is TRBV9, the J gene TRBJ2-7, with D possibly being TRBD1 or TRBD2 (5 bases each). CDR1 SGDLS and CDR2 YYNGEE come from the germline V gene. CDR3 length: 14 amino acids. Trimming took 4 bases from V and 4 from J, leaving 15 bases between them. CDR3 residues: CASSPRAGAYEQYF. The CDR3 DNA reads TGTGCCAGCAGCCCGCGGGCCGGGGCTTACGAGCAGTACTTC.

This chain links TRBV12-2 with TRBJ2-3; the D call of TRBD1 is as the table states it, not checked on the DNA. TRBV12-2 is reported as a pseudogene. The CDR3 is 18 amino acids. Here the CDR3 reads CASRYPTEGRQGTDTQYF. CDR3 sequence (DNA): TGTGCAAGTCGCTACCCCACGGAGGGGCGACAGGGAACAGATACGCAGTATTTT.

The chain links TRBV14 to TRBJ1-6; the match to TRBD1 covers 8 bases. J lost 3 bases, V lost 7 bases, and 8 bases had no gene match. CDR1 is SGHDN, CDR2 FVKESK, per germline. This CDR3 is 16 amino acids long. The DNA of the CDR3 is TGTGCCAGCAACTCCGACAGGGGAGGCTATAATTCACCCCTCCACTTT. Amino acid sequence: CASNSDRGGYNSPLHF.

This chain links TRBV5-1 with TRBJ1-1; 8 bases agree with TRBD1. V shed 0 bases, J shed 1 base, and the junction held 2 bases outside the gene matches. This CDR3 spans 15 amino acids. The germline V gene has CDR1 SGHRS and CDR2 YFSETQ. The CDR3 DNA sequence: TGCGCCAGCAGCTTGGAAGGGACAGGGAACACTGAAGCTTTCTTT. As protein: CASSLEGTGNTEAFF.

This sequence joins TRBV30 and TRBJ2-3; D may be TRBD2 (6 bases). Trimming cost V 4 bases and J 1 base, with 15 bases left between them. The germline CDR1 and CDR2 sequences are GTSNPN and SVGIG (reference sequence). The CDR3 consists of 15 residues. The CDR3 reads CAWTPSGGGTDTQYF. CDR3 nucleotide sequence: TGTGCCTGGACCCCCTCGGGCGGGGGCACAGATACGCAGTATTTT. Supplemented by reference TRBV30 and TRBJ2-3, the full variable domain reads SQTIHQWPATLVQPVGSPLSLECTVEGTSNPNLYWYRQAAGRGLQLLFYSVGIGQISSEVPQNLSASRPQDRQFILSSKKLLLSDSGFYLCAWTPSGGGTDTQYFGPGTRLTVL.

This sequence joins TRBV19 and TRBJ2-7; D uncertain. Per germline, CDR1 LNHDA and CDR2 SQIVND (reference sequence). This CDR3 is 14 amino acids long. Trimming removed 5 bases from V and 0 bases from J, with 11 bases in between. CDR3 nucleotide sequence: TGTGCCAGTAGTTTGGTGGTCAGCTCCTACGAGCAGTACTTC. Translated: CASSLVVSSYEQYF. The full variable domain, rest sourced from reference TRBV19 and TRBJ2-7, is DGGITQSPKYLFRKEGQNVTLSCEQNLNHDAMYWYRQDPGQGLRLIYYSQIVNDFQKGDIAEGYSVSREKKESFPLTVTSAQKNPTAFYLCASSLVVSSYEQYFGPGTRLTVT.

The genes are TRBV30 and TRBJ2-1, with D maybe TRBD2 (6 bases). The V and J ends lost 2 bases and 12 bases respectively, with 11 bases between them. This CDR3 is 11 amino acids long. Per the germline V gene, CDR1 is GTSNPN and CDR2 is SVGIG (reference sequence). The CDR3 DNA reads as TGTGCCTGGAGTTCGGGAGTGGTGCAGTTCTTC. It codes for CAWSSGVVQFF. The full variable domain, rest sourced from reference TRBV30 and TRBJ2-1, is SQTIHQWPATLVQPVGSPLSLECTVEGTSNPNLYWYRQAAGRGLQLLFYSVGIGQISSEVPQNLSASRPQDRQFILSSKKLLLSDSGFYLCAWSSGVVQFFGPGTRLTVL.

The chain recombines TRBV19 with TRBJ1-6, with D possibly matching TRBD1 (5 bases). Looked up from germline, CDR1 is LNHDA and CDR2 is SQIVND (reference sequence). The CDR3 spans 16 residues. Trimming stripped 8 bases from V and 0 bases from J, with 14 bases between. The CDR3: CASGGRSSSYNSPLHF. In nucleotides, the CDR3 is TGTGCCAGTGGGGGTCGTTCGAGCTCCTATAATTCACCCCTCCACTTT. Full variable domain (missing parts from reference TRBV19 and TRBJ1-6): DGGITQSPKYLFRKEGQNVTLSCEQNLNHDAMYWYRQDPGQGLRLIYYSQIVNDFQKGDIAEGYSVSREKKESFPLTVTSAQKNPTAFYLCASGGRSSSYNSPLHFGNGTRLTVT.

This chain's CDR3 is CASSLSLDQPQHF. CDR3 coding DNA: TGTGCCAGCAGCTTATCACTAGATCAGCCCCAGCATTTT. The chain links TRBV7-9 to TRBJ1-5; D ambiguous. The germline V and J ends were trimmed by 2 bases and 5 bases, with 7 bases remaining between them. CDR1 is SEHNR, CDR2 FQNEAQ, per germline (reference sequence). The CDR3 loop spans 13 amino acids.

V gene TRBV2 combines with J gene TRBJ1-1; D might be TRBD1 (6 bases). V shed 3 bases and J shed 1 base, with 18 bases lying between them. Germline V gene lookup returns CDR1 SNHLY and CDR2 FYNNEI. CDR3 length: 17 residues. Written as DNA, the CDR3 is TGTGCCAGCAGTGAGGGTGGGGGCTGGGGGAGGAACACTGAAGCTTTCTTT. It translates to CASSEGGGWGRNTEAFF.

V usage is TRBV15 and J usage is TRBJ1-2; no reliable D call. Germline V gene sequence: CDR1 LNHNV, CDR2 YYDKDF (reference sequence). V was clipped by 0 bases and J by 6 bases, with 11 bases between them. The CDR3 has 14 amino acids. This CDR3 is CATSRDYPRDGYTF. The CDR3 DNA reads TGTGCCACCAGCAGAGATTACCCCCGGGATGGCTACACCTTC.

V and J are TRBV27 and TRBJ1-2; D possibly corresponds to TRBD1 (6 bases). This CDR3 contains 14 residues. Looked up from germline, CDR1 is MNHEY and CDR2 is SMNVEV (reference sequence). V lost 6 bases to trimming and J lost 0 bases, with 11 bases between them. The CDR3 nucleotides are TGTGCCAGCAGCCGGGACATCACTAACTATGGCTACACCTTC. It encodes CASSRDITNYGYTF.

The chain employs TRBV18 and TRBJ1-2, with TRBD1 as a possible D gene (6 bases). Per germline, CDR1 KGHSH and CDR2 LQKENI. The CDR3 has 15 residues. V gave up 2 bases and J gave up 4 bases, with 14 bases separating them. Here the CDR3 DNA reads TGTGCCAGCTCACCAGAGTCACAGGGAATCTATGGCTACACCTTC. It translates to CASSPESQGIYGYTF.

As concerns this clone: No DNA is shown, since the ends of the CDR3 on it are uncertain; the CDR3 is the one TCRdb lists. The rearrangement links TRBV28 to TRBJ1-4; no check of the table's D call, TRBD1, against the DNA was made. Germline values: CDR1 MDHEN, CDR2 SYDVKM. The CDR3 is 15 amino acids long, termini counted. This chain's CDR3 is CASSSSGQGYEKLFF.

The CDR3 DNA sequence: TGTGCCAGCAGTTACAAAGACAGGGGAGGTGGCTACACCTTC. This encodes CASSYKDRGGGYTF. The J gene is TRBJ1-2, the V gene TRBV6-5, with 8 bases identical to TRBD1. Germline trimming cut 2 bases from V and 7 bases from J; bases unmatched to any gene: 6. The CDR3 runs 14 residues. From germline, CDR1 is MNHEY and CDR2 SVGAGI.

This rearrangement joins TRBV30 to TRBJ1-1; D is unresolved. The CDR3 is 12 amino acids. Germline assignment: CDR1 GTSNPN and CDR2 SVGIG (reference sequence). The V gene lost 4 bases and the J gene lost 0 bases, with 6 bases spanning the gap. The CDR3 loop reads CAWTGLNTEAFF. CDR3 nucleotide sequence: TGTGCCTGGACAGGATTGAACACTGAAGCTTTCTTT.